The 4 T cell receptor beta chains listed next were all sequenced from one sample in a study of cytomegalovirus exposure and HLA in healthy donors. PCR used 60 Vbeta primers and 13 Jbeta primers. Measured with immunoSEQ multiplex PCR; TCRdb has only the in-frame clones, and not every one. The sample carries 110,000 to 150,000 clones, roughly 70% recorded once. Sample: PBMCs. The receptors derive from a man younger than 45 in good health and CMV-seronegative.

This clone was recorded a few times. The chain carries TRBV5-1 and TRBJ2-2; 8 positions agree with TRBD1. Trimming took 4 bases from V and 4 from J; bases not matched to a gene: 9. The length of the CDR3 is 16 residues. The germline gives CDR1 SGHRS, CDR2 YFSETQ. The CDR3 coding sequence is TGCGCCAGCAGCAGCCTCGGACAGGGAATCACCGGGGAGCTGTTTTTT. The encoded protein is CASSSLGQGITGELFF.

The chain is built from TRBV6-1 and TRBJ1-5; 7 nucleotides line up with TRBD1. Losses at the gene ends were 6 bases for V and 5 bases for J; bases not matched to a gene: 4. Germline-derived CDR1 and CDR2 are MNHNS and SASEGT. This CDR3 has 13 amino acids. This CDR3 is CASSRQGDQPQHF. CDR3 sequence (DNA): TGTGCCAGCAGCCGACAGGGTGATCAGCCCCAGCATTTT.

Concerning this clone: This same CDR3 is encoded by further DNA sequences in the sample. Here the CDR3 reads CASSLGLAEYNEQFF. In DNA, the CDR3 is TGTGCCAGCAGCTTAGGACTAGCGGAGTACAATGAGCAGTTCTTC. This sequence joins TRBV7-9 and TRBJ2-1, with 9 bases fitting TRBD2. Germline V gene lookup returns CDR1 SEHNR and CDR2 FQNEAQ (reference sequence). The junction had 2 bases not matched to a gene; V was cut back by 1 base and J by 4 bases. The CDR3 length is 15 residues.

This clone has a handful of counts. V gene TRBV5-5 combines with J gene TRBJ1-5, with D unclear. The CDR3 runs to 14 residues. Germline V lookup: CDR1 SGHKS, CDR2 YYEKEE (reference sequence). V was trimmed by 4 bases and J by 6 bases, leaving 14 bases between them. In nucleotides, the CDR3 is TGTGCCAGCAGCCTACATCCTGCGGGTCAGCCCCAGCATTTT. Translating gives CASSLHPAGQPQHF.